This T cell receptor beta chain was captured by sequencing in a study of long-term antiretroviral therapy in people with HIV. Researchers ran immunoSEQ v3.0 at survey level. In sequencing, roughly 35,000-55,000 T-cell genomes per sample were targeted. Data came from immunoSEQ multiplex PCR; TCRdb stores just in-frame clones and leaves some out. The table lists tens of thousands of clones, 75% to 90% of them singletons, with 7% to 9.5% in the top ten. CDR1 is SGHVS and CDR2 is FQNEAQ in the germline V gene. J was trimmed by 3 bases and V by 5 bases; bases with no gene match: 5. This CDR3 region has 16 residues.

Sequenced here: unsorted PBMCs, sampled 1.2 years after starting antiretroviral therapy. The TCR sequence derives from a woman aged 35 to 49 with HIV. The genes are TRBV7-8 and TRBJ2-2; 11 bases are a match to TRBD2. This CDR3 reads CASSPRGLADTGELFF. The CDR3 coding sequence is TGTGCCAGCAGCCCAAGGGGACTAGCGGACACCGGGGAGCTGTTTTTT.